This T cell receptor (beta chain) was recovered during a study of blood T cells in healthy people across ages. Notes on the study in general: The study found TCR beta diversity correlated strongly with naive T cell percentage. Age brought a roughly linear fall in TCR beta diversity measured per million T cells. CMV infection status of these donors was not known.

The V gene's germline CDR1 is KGHSH and CDR2 LQKENI. The CDR3 runs 17 residues. Losses at the gene ends were 2 bases for V and 0 bases for J; bases not matched to a gene: 3. It was about 10 milliliters of peripheral blood that were drawn from each donor. Primed by a sample-barcoded 5' primer and a J-beta primer mix, a second PCR proceeded for 7 to 11 cycles. TCRdb analysed the 5' RACE reads with MiXCR anew, one entry per CDR3 protein. The sample consists of approximately 2,000,000 distinct CDR3 sequences, 39% of them appearing once. Remarks on this clonotype: The antigen is not known.

The sample was blood. This TCR derives from a human donor in good health. The chain has TRBV18 and TRBJ2-6; 8 bases align to TRBD1. CDR3 sequence reads: CASSPGTGNSGANVLTF. The CDR3 region has the DNA TGTGCCAGCTCACCAGGGACAGGCAACTCTGGGGCCAACGTCCTGACTTTC.